These 27 T cell receptor beta chains were sequenced from one sample in a study of blood T cell repertoires in COVID-19. Assay: immunoSEQ multiplex PCR; the TCRdb copy retains only in-frame clones and omits some. The sample lists about 250,000 clones; roughly 85% were seen once. Sequencing input: PBMCs or T cells enriched from blood (not recorded which). The receptors originated from a woman aged 50 to 60 with acute COVID-19.

The rearrangement joins TRBV5-1 to TRBJ2-7, with D possibly being TRBD1 (6 bases). Germline lookup yields CDR1 SGHRS and CDR2 YFSETQ. V was clipped by 1 base and J by 3 bases, with 14 bases between them. The CDR3 has 15 amino acids. This CDR3 reads CASSLRGGPLYEQYF. The DNA of the CDR3 is TGCGCCAGCAGCTTGCGAGGGGGTCCTCTCTACGAGCAGTACTTC. Combining the CDR3 with reference TRBV5-1 and TRBJ2-7 gives the whole variable domain KAGVTQTPRYLIKTRGQQVTLSCSPISGHRSVSWYQQTPGQGLQFLFEYFSETQRNKGNFPGRFSGRQFSNSRSEMNVSTLELGDSALYLCASSLRGGPLYEQYFGPGTRLTVT.

The chain combines TRBV14 with TRBJ1-6; D is possibly TRBD1 (5 bases). This CDR3 contains 14 residues. Germline V gene sequence: CDR1 SGHDN, CDR2 FVKESK. Trimming cost V 3 bases and J 7 bases, with 10 bases left between them. In DNA form, the CDR3 reads TGTGCCAGCAGCCAGTTGGGGGGGAATTCACCCCTCCACTTT. This gives the protein CASSQLGGNSPLHF.

The chain carries TRBV19 and TRBJ2-7; D is perhaps TRBD2 (7 bases). Germline CDR1 and CDR2: LNHDA and SQIVND (reference sequence). Trimming pared 3 bases from V and 3 bases from J, leaving 12 bases between. CDR3 length: 14 residues. The CDR3 protein is CASSISGDYYEQYF. CDR3 sequence (DNA): TGTGCCAGTAGTATTTCAGGGGACTACTACGAGCAGTACTTC. Supplemented by reference TRBV19 and TRBJ2-7, the full variable domain reads DGGITQSPKYLFRKEGQNVTLSCEQNLNHDAMYWYRQDPGQGLRLIYYSQIVNDFQKGDIAEGYSVSREKKESFPLTVTSAQKNPTAFYLCASSISGDYYEQYFGPGTRLTVT.

This chain connects TRBV6-5 to TRBJ1-2, with 7 nucleotides matching TRBD1. Germline assignment: CDR1 MNHEY and CDR2 SVGAGI. J gave up 8 bases and V 4 bases, and 7 bases lay outside the gene matches. The CDR3 spans 13 residues. The CDR3 loop is CASSLDRAPGYTF. CDR3 in DNA: TGTGCCAGCAGTTTAGACAGGGCGCCAGGCTACACCTTC.

The chain couples TRBV19 to TRBJ1-4, with TRBD1 identical over 7 bases. CDR3 length equals 14 residues. V shed 5 bases and J 11 bases; nucleotides not matched to a gene: 11. From germline, CDR1 is LNHDA and CDR2 SQIVND (reference sequence). In nucleotides, the CDR3 is TGTGCCAGTAGTGGAGACCGACAGGGTTGGAAACTGTTTTTT. Its translation is CASSGDRQGWKLFF.

The V and J genes are TRBV18 and TRBJ1-4, with D tentatively TRBD1 (5 bases). The CDR3 contains 14 residues. Germline V gene lookup returns CDR1 KGHSH and CDR2 LQKENI. The germline V and J ends were trimmed by 6 bases and 4 bases, with 12 bases remaining between them. Here the CDR3 DNA reads TGTGCCAGCTCGCAGACAGCGCTTAATGAAAAACTGTTTTTT. Protein product: CASSQTALNEKLFF.

The chain couples TRBV30 to TRBJ1-1, with D tentatively TRBD1 (5 bases). The ends were cut back, 1 base at V and 10 bases at J, with 16 bases in the middle. The CDR3 covers 13 residues. Looked up from germline, CDR1 is GTSNPN and CDR2 is SVGIG (reference sequence). Here the CDR3 reads CAWSESGANRAFF. CDR3 DNA: TGTGCCTGGAGTGAGTCTGGGGCTAATCGAGCTTTCTTT.

The CDR3 protein is CASSSRGDQPQHF. In DNA form, the CDR3 reads TGCGCCAGCAGTTCCAGGGGGGATCAGCCCCAGCATTTT. The rearrangement joins TRBV10-1 to TRBJ1-5; 7 positions agree with TRBD1. Germline assignment: CDR1 WNHNN and CDR2 SYGVQD (reference sequence). CDR3 size: 13 residues. The junction had 3 bases not matched to a gene; V was cut back by 5 bases and J by 5 bases.

The chain couples TRBV24-1 to TRBJ1-2; no firm D call. CDR1 is KGHDR and CDR2 is SFDVKD in the germline V gene. Trimming took 0 bases from V and 4 from J, leaving 14 bases between them. The CDR3 extends over 16 amino acids. CDR3 region: CATSDLPGEMGYGYTF. As DNA, the CDR3 is TGTGCCACCAGTGATTTGCCTGGGGAGATGGGCTATGGCTACACCTTC.

The chain couples TRBV3-1 (or the pseudogene TRBV3-2) to TRBJ2-4; D gene uncertain. V shed 2 bases and J shed 0 bases, with 11 bases lying between them. The length of the CDR3 is 16 residues. Per the germline V gene, CDR1 is LGHDT and CDR2 is YNNKEL (reference sequence). The CDR3 protein is CASSQISTGAKNIQYF. CDR3 DNA: TGTGCCAGCAGCCAAATCTCTACCGGAGCCAAAAACATTCAGTACTTC.

The table lists this clone with a count of one. The CDR3 bases are TGTGCCTGGACGGAGTTTAAGGAGACCCAGTACTTC. It translates to CAWTEFKETQYF. The rearrangement uses TRBV30 and TRBJ2-5; D gene unclear. Trimming shortened V by 4 bases and J by 5 bases, and 11 bases separated the two germline ends. This CDR3 is built from 12 residues. Germline CDR1 reads GTSNPN; CDR2 reads SVGIG (reference sequence).

J is TRBJ1-1 and V is TRBV4-1; TRBD1 is a possible D gene (5 bases). Germline V gene lookup returns CDR1 MGHRA and CDR2 YSYEKL. This CDR3 is 13 amino acids long. The V end was cut by 1 base, the J end by 8 bases, with 11 bases between. The CDR3 spells CASSQGGGLEAFF. The CDR3 DNA follows: TGCGCCAGCAGCCAAGGGGGCGGTCTCGAAGCTTTCTTT.

V is TRBV11-2 and J is TRBJ1-3; D is undetermined. The V and J ends lost 5 bases and 0 bases respectively, with 11 bases between them. Germline CDR1 is SGHAT and CDR2 is FQNNGV. The CDR3 runs 15 residues. CDR3: CASSLTPVSGNTIYF. In DNA form, the CDR3 reads TGTGCCAGCAGCCTTACGCCGGTCTCTGGAAACACCATATATTTT.

The rearrangement links TRBV30 to TRBJ1-1, with D maybe TRBD1 (6 bases). The CDR3 consists of 15 residues. Germline lookup yields CDR1 GTSNPN and CDR2 SVGIG (reference sequence). The ends were cut back, 5 bases at V and 5 bases at J, with 21 bases in the middle. CDR3 sequence (DNA): TGTGCCTGGCAGACTCTGGGGGGGGCGTGGACTGAAGCTTTCTTT. Translation gives CAWQTLGGAWTEAFF.

This clone has just a few counts. The V call is TRBV7-2, the J call TRBJ2-1; 8 bases fit TRBD2. Germline-derived CDR1 and CDR2 are SGHTA and FQGNSA. This CDR3 comprises 15 residues. With V trimmed by 5 bases and J by 4 bases, 7 bases remained unmatched. CDR3 DNA: TGTGCCAGCAGCCCCGGGGGGGCCTCTTACAATGAGCAGTTCTTC. Protein product: CASSPGGASYNEQFF.

This chain joins TRBV7-3 and TRBJ2-6; no definite D call. V was cut by 2 bases and J by 1 base, with 9 bases left in between. The CDR3 is 16 residues long. Per the germline V gene, CDR1 is SGHTA and CDR2 is FQGTGA. The CDR3 spells CASSLGGSSGANVLTF. Written as DNA, the CDR3 is TGTGCCAGCAGCTTAGGCGGCTCTTCTGGGGCCAACGTCCTGACTTTC. The complete variable domain, with remaining parts taken from reference TRBV7-3 and TRBJ2-6, reads GAGVSQTPSNKVTEKGKYVELRCDPISGHTALYWYRQSLGQGPEFLIYFQGTGAADDSGLPNDRFFAVRPEGSVSTLKIQRTERGDSAVYLCASSLGGSSGANVLTFGAGSRLTVL.

The CDR3 loop is CARLFTGGEGNQPQHF. CDR3 coding DNA: TGTGCCAGGCTATTCACAGGGGGCGAGGGCAATCAGCCCCAGCATTTT. The chain links TRBV11-3 to TRBJ1-5, with 9 bases fitting TRBD1. The CDR3 consists of 16 residues. The germline gives CDR1 SGHNT, CDR2 YENEEA. V trimming: 9 bases; J trimming: 2 bases; junction bases outside the gene matches: 11.

Comments on this clone: This specimen includes other DNA sequences encoding the same CDR3. V is TRBV9 and J is TRBJ1-2; a weak D match, TRBD1 (6 bases). Deletions cut 0 bases from V and 0 bases from J, with 9 bases between. Germline CDR1 is SGDLS and CDR2 is YYNGEE. CDR3 length equals 15 residues. This chain's CDR3 is CASSVATGANYGYTF. The CDR3 coding sequence is TGTGCCAGCAGCGTAGCGACAGGAGCTAACTATGGCTACACCTTC.

Notes on this clone: Additional DNA sequences in this sample encode the identical CDR3. The rearrangement joins TRBV5-1 to TRBJ2-3; 8 nucleotides agree with TRBD1. Germline assignment: CDR1 SGHRS and CDR2 YFSETQ. J gave up 3 bases and V 4 bases, and 7 bases lay outside the gene matches. This CDR3 comprises 15 residues. CDR3 protein: CASSPGQGWTDTQYF. The CDR3 DNA sequence: TGCGCCAGCAGCCCCGGACAGGGTTGGACAGATACGCAGTATTTT.

The gene calls are TRBV3-1 (or the pseudogene TRBV3-2) and TRBJ1-1; no clear D gene. V lost 4 bases and J lost 4, with 16 bases in between. Germline V gene lookup returns CDR1 LGHDT and CDR2 YNNKEL (reference sequence). The length of the CDR3 is 15 residues. CDR3: CASSPMWGGVTEAFF. In DNA, the CDR3 is TGTGCCAGCAGCCCTATGTGGGGAGGAGTCACTGAAGCTTTCTTT.

The V call is TRBV6-5, the J call TRBJ1-3; D is undetermined. V gave up 4 bases and J gave up 0 bases, with 7 bases separating them. CDR3 length: 14 residues. The germline CDR1 and CDR2 sequences are MNHEY and SVGAGI. The CDR3 region has the DNA TGTGCCAGCAGTTTAGCGAGCTCTGGAAACACCATATATTTT. As protein: CASSLASSGNTIYF.

This clone was found once. V is TRBV29-1 and J is TRBJ2-5; 9 nucleotides line up with TRBD1. Trimming cost V 6 bases and J 1 base; bases outside gene matches: 3. CDR1 and CDR2 from the germline V gene are SQVTM and ANQGSEA. The CDR3 is 13 residues long. The CDR3 DNA reads as TGCAGCGTGCTGACAGGGGGCCAAGAGACCCAGTACTTC. Its translation: CSVLTGGQETQYF.

The J gene is TRBJ2-1, the V gene TRBV7-9; the D is unclear. This CDR3 is built from 14 residues. The germline CDR1 and CDR2 sequences are SEHNR and FQNEAQ (reference sequence). Trimming removed 3 bases at V and 2 bases at J, with 8 bases between. In nucleotides, the CDR3 is TGTGCCAGCAGCTTGGGCCTCGCCTACAATGAGCAGTTCTTC. Its translation: CASSLGLAYNEQFF. Complete variable domain (other parts from reference TRBV7-9 and TRBJ2-1): DTGVSQNPRHKITKRGQNVTFRCDPISEHNRLYWYRQTLGQGPEFLTYFQNEAQLEKSRLLSDRFSAERPKGSFSTLEIQRTEQGDSAMYLCASSLGLAYNEQFFGPGTRLTVL.

The chain couples TRBV5-4 to TRBJ1-1, with D maybe TRBD1 (6 bases). Germline assignment: CDR1 SGHNT and CDR2 YYREEE (reference sequence). V was clipped by 2 bases and J by 6 bases, with 17 bases between them. This CDR3 comprises 15 residues. CDR3 sequence reads: CASSFQIGTSAEAFF. In DNA form, the CDR3 reads TGTGCCAGCAGCTTCCAAATCGGGACATCAGCTGAAGCTTTCTTT. The full variable domain, completed using reference TRBV5-4 and TRBJ1-1, is ETGVTQSPTHLIKTRGQQVTLRCSSQSGHNTVSWYQQALGQGPQFIFQYYREEENGRGNFPPRFSGLQFPNYSSELNVNALELDDSALYLCASSFQIGTSAEAFFGQGTRLTVV.

The gene calls are TRBV19 and TRBJ1-3, with D unclear. In germline, CDR1 is LNHDA, CDR2 SQIVND (reference sequence). Trimming took off 3 bases at V and 2 bases at J, with 23 bases between the two ends. The CDR3 covers 19 residues. The CDR3 nucleotides are TGTGCCAGTAGTATTGGGTACTCGGTAGGAGAACCAACTGGAAACACCATATATTTT. This translates into CASSIGYSVGEPTGNTIYF.

J is TRBJ1-1 and V is TRBV11-2; 8 bases agree with TRBD1. V shed 3 bases and J 0 bases; nucleotides not matched to a gene: 3. The CDR3 has 15 residues. CDR1 is SGHAT and CDR2 is FQNNGV in the germline V gene. CDR3 amino acids: CASSLRQGLNTEAFF. The CDR3, as DNA: TGTGCCAGCAGCTTGAGACAGGGGTTGAACACTGAAGCTTTCTTT.

The gene calls are TRBV5-8 and TRBJ1-6; D is possibly TRBD1 (5 bases). V was trimmed by 4 bases and J by 10 bases, leaving 18 bases between them. The V gene's germline CDR1 is SGHTS and CDR2 YDEGEE. CDR3 length: 15 amino acids. CDR3 amino acids: CASSPDPPGKSPLHF. The CDR3 DNA reads as TGTGCCAGCAGCCCCGACCCACCAGGGAAATCACCCCTCCACTTT.